These 32 T cell receptor beta chains came from one sample sequenced in a study of stem cell transplantation in POMP-related autoinflammatory disease. Sequencing was performed with immunoSEQ multiplex PCR; in TCRdb, only in-frame clones are kept and a portion is missing. The profile shows fewer than 30,000 clones, approximately 78% of them singletons. The sample in question was CD4+ T cells from PBMCs, obtained before stem cell transplantation. These receptors came from a human donor with POMP-related autoinflammation and immune dysregulation (PRAID).

J is TRBJ1-1 and V is TRBV7-3, with 8 positions matching TRBD1. CDR3 length equals 13 residues. V gave up 6 bases and J gave up 3 bases; unmatched junction bases: 3. CDR1 is SGHTA and CDR2 is FQGTGA in the germline V gene. The CDR3 sequence is CASRLDRDTEAFF. The CDR3 DNA reads as TGTGCCAGCAGATTGGACAGGGACACTGAAGCTTTCTTT.

The J gene is TRBJ1-1, the V gene TRBV7-2; D not resolved. The V and J ends lost 3 bases and 3 bases respectively, with 14 bases between them. The CDR3 has 15 residues. Germline V CDR1 and CDR2: SGHTA, FQGNSA. CDR3 in amino acids: CASSFYSWTDTEAFF. CDR3 bases: TGTGCCAGCAGCTTTTACAGTTGGACGGACACTGAAGCTTTCTTT. The variable domain in full, with the rest retrieved from reference TRBV7-2 and TRBJ1-1, is GAGVSQSPSNKVTEKGKDVELRCDPISGHTALYWYRQSLGQGLEFLIYFQGNSAPDKSGLPSDRFSAERTGGSVSTLTIQRTQQEDSAVYLCASSFYSWTDTEAFFGQGTRLTVV.

V usage is TRBV5-1 and J usage is TRBJ2-3, with D possibly called TRBD1 or TRBD2 (5 bases each). The CDR3 is 15 residues long. In germline, CDR1 is SGHRS, CDR2 YFSETQ. Trimming shortened V by 0 bases and J by 4 bases, and 12 bases separated the two germline ends. Here the CDR3 reads CASSLGRDLPDTQYF. CDR3 DNA sequence: TGCGCCAGCAGCTTGGGTCGGGACCTCCCAGATACGCAGTATTTT.

The gene calls are TRBV5-1 and TRBJ2-5, with 9 bases fitting TRBD1. This CDR3 has 15 amino acids. The junction had 4 bases not matched to a gene; V was cut back by 3 bases and J by 1 base. Germline loops: CDR1 SGHRS, CDR2 YFSETQ. The CDR3, as DNA: TGCGCCAGCAGCTCACTGGGACAGGGCCAAGAGACCCAGTACTTC. Residues: CASSSLGQGQETQYF.

The CDR3 nucleotides are TGTGCCAGTAGTAATCCGGTCGGGCGCCAGAGCGGGGAAGCTTTCTTT. Its translation: CASSNPVGRQSGEAFF. The chain couples TRBV19 to TRBJ1-1; D unresolved. Germline assignment: CDR1 LNHDA and CDR2 SQIVND (reference sequence). Trimming took off 4 bases at V and 8 bases at J, with 23 bases between the two ends. This CDR3 is built from 16 residues.

This chain uses TRBV18 with TRBJ2-7, with unresolved D. Per the germline V gene, CDR1 is KGHSH and CDR2 is LQKENI. The CDR3 has 13 amino acids. The V end was cut by 3 bases, the J end by 0 bases, with 6 bases between. In nucleotides, the CDR3 is TGTGCCAGCTCACCCTCTCCCTCCTACGAGCAGTACTTC. This encodes CASSPSPSYEQYF.

The rearrangement links TRBV6-6 to TRBJ1-4, with D possibly being TRBD1 (6 bases). The CDR3 spans 13 residues. The germline CDR1 and CDR2 sequences are MNHNY and SVGAGI (reference sequence). Trimming cost V 9 bases and J 8 bases, with 16 bases left between them. This CDR3 reads CASTNRVWEKLFF. In DNA form, the CDR3 reads TGTGCCAGTACAAACAGGGTGTGGGAAAAACTGTTTTTT.

This sequence joins TRBV7-8 and TRBJ2-5; D may be TRBD1 or TRBD2 (5 bases each). Gene TRBJ2-7 matches the end of the DNA better, so the J call may be wrong. This CDR3 comprises 16 residues. The V gene's germline CDR1 is SGHVS and CDR2 FQNEAQ. CDR3 sequence reads: CASSLGLGGGSYEQYF. CDR3 in DNA: TGTGCCAGCAGCTTAGGTCTTGGTGGGGGCTCCTACGAGCAGTACTTC.

The CDR3 region has the DNA TGTGCCAGCAGCACAGGACAGGGGGCTAATGGCTACACCTTC. Translated, it gives CASSTGQGANGYTF. The chain carries TRBV7-3 and TRBJ1-2; 11 positions agree with TRBD1. Germline lookup yields CDR1 SGHTA and CDR2 FQGTGA. After removal of 5 bases from V and 6 bases from J, the junction contained 5 bases not matched to a gene. CDR3 length equals 14 residues.

The chain carries TRBV28 and TRBJ2-1; tentative D call: TRBD2 (5 bases). The CDR3 has 15 residues. With 6 bases removed from V and 5 bases from J, the gap between germline ends came to 17 bases. The V gene's germline CDR1 is MDHEN and CDR2 SYDVKM. The CDR3 DNA reads TGTGCCAGCAGACGCGGGCTCGCGGGCGACAATGAGCAGTTCTTC. It is translated as CASRRGLAGDNEQFF.

V is TRBV5-4 and J is TRBJ1-6; D perhaps matches TRBD1 (6 bases). V was cut by 1 base and J by 13 bases, with 18 bases left in between. The CDR3 sequence is 15 residues long. Germline V gives CDR1 SGHNT, CDR2 YYREEE (reference sequence). CDR3 bases: TGTGCCAGCAGCTTGTCAGGGGCGGGTCTCGGTCCCCTCCACTTT. Translated: CASSLSGAGLGPLHF.

This chain connects TRBV9 to TRBJ2-5; D is unresolved. The V end was cut by 1 base, the J end by 4 bases, with 14 bases between. The CDR3 extends over 15 amino acids. Germline V gives CDR1 SGDLS, CDR2 YYNGEE. The CDR3 coding sequence is TGTGCCAGCAGCGTAAATGGGGTGGTTGGAGAGACCCAGTACTTC. It yields the protein CASSVNGVVGETQYF.

The chain links TRBV6-5 to TRBJ1-1, with 8 positions matching TRBD1. Germline CDR1 and CDR2: MNHEY and SVGAGI. Losses at the gene ends were 4 bases for V and 1 base for J; bases not matched to a gene: 2. CDR3 length equals 14 residues. In DNA form, the CDR3 reads TGTGCCAGCAGTTCCGGGACAGGGAACACTGAAGCTTTCTTT. Translation gives CASSSGTGNTEAFF.

This clone was counted between two and nine times. This sequence joins TRBV25-1 and TRBJ1-3, with no clear D. Looked up from germline, CDR1 is MGHDK and CDR2 is SYGVNS. The CDR3 has 15 amino acids. Between the trimmed V and J ends, which lost 3 bases and 0 bases, there was a span of 9 bases. The CDR3 DNA reads as TGTGCCAGCAGTGACGACCAATACTCTGGAAACACCATATATTTT. It translates to CASSDDQYSGNTIYF. Drawing the rest from reference TRBV25-1 and TRBJ1-3, the complete variable domain is EADIYQTPRYLVIGTGKKITLECSQTMGHDKMYWYQQDPGMELHLIHYSYGVNSTEKGDLSSESTVSRIRTEHFPLTLESARPSHTSQYLCASSDDQYSGNTIYFGEGSWLTVV.

The genes are TRBV7-6 and TRBJ2-2; the D gene could be TRBD1 or TRBD2 (5 bases each). CDR3 length: 16 residues. Trimming shortened V by 5 bases and J by 7 bases, and 20 bases separated the two germline ends. Germline V gene lookup returns CDR1 SGHVS and CDR2 FNYEAQ. As DNA, the CDR3 is TGTGCCAGCAGCCCACTGGCAACCACTGGGGGCGGGGAGCTGTTTTTT. Protein: CASSPLATTGGGELFF.

The genes are TRBV27 and TRBJ1-1, with TRBD1 as a possible D gene (6 bases). CDR3 length equals 14 residues. V lost 7 bases and J lost 0, with 12 bases in between. Germline CDR1 MNHEY, CDR2 SMNVEV (reference sequence). This chain's CDR3 is CASKLRGMNTEAFF. The CDR3 DNA sequence: TGTGCCAGCAAACTCAGGGGTATGAACACTGAAGCTTTCTTT.

The table lists this clone with a count of one. This sequence joins TRBV10-3 and TRBJ2-2, with a weak D call TRBD2 (6 bases). Germline V gene sequence: CDR1 ENHRY, CDR2 SYGVKD. This CDR3 region has 15 residues. V was pared by 10 bases and J by 10 bases, with 25 bases between. Here the CDR3 DNA reads TGTGCCACCACACTTAGCGGTCTACTCTCGGAGGAGCTGTTTTTT. Protein sequence: CATTLSGLLSEELFF.

This clone was seen more than once but under ten times. The rearrangement links TRBV5-4 to TRBJ1-2, with 8 positions matching TRBD1. CDR3 size: 13 residues. Germline assignment: CDR1 SGHNT and CDR2 YYREEE (reference sequence). V lost 2 bases to trimming and J lost 6 bases; unmatched junction nucleotides: 3. The DNA of the CDR3 is TGTGCCAGCAGCTTAGCGGGACAGGATGGCTACACCTTC. This encodes CASSLAGQDGYTF.

This rearrangement joins TRBV6-5 to TRBJ1-5; D is possibly TRBD1 (5 bases). From germline, CDR1 is MNHEY and CDR2 SVGAGI. This CDR3 spans 15 amino acids. The V and J ends lost 4 bases and 7 bases respectively, with 17 bases between them. The CDR3 DNA sequence: TGTGCCAGCAGTTCGAAAGGGGCCCGTTTCCAGCCCCAGCATTTT. Residues: CASSSKGARFQPQHF.

The chain is built from TRBV7-8 and TRBJ2-2; D is unclear. CDR3 length: 16 amino acids. Trimming cost V 4 bases and J 0 bases, with 12 bases left between them. Germline loops: CDR1 SGHVS, CDR2 FQNEAQ. The DNA of the CDR3 is TGTGCCAGCAGCTACACCGGCCCAACGAACACCGGGGAGCTGTTTTTT. It codes for CASSYTGPTNTGELFF.

J is TRBJ2-1 and V is TRBV29-1; TRBD1 might be the D (6 bases). V lost 7 bases and J 2 bases, leaving 18 bases between the germline ends. CDR3 size: 15 residues. Per the germline V gene, CDR1 is SQVTM and CDR2 is ANQGSEA. The CDR3: CSALSQGIPYNEQFF. For the CDR3, the DNA is TGCAGCGCCTTGTCCCAGGGGATACCCTACAATGAGCAGTTCTTC.

The chain couples TRBV2 to TRBJ2-5; 11 bases align to TRBD2. V was clipped by 6 bases and J by 1 base; unmatched bases: 4. Looked up from germline, CDR1 is SNHLY and CDR2 is FYNNEI. This CDR3 contains 15 residues. CDR3 DNA sequence: TGTGCCAGCAGGGAACTAGCGGGAGTCCAAGAGACCCAGTACTTC. It encodes CASRELAGVQETQYF.

The chain is built from TRBV6-1 and TRBJ2-7, with a weak D call TRBD1 (6 bases). V was trimmed by 4 bases and J by 7 bases, leaving 17 bases between them. Germline CDR1 and CDR2: MNHNS and SASEGT. This CDR3 comprises 14 residues. CDR3 DNA: TGTGCCAGCAGTGTACAGGGCCGTTCGAGGGAGCAGTACTTC. It translates to CASSVQGRSREQYF.

The chain uses TRBV6-5 and TRBJ1-4; D perhaps matches TRBD1 (5 bases). V lost 6 bases, J lost 5 bases, and 13 bases lay in between. The CDR3 extends over 14 amino acids. From germline, CDR1 is MNHEY and CDR2 SVGAGI. CDR3 DNA sequence: TGTGCCAGCAGAACCCGCGGGGGAAATGAAAAACTGTTTTTT. It is translated as CASRTRGGNEKLFF.

This chain joins TRBV18 and TRBJ2-1; TRBD2 is a possible D gene (6 bases). V lost 6 bases and J 5 bases, leaving 23 bases between the germline ends. The CDR3 consists of 17 residues. Germline V gene sequence: CDR1 KGHSH, CDR2 LQKENI. The CDR3 DNA sequence: TGTGCCAGCTCCCGGGGATCGAAGGAGGGATTAAACAATGAGCAGTTCTTC. Amino acid sequence: CASSRGSKEGLNNEQFF.

The sample holds a few counts of this clone. This chain links TRBV18 with TRBJ1-2; D possibly corresponds to TRBD1 (5 bases). Germline CDR1 reads KGHSH; CDR2 reads LQKENI. This CDR3 region has 12 residues. The germline V and J ends were trimmed by 1 base and 11 bases, with 11 bases remaining between them. CDR3 sequence (DNA): TGTGCCAGCTCACCACAGGGGTGGGCTTACACCTTC. Translating gives CASSPQGWAYTF.

The rearrangement uses TRBV28 and TRBJ2-7; TRBD2 aligns across 8 bases. This CDR3 is built from 15 residues. Germline V lookup: CDR1 MDHEN, CDR2 SYDVKM. The J segment lost 5 bases and the V segment lost 3 bases, leaving 9 bases of the junction unmatched. CDR3 loop: CASSLPGRGRDEQYF. CDR3 coding DNA: TGTGCCAGCAGTTTGCCCGGGAGGGGGAGGGACGAGCAGTACTTC.

The CDR3 DNA follows: TGCGCCAGCAGTGAGTTGGGTGAGCAGTTCTTC. As protein: CASSELGEQFF. The chain employs TRBV10-2 and TRBJ2-1; no clear D gene. Trimming took 1 base from V and 9 from J, leaving 4 bases between them. CDR1 WSHSY and CDR2 SAAADI come from the germline V gene. This CDR3 has 11 amino acids.

This clone was observed once. The rearrangement links TRBV5-1 to TRBJ2-5; the match to TRBD1 covers 8 bases. V dropped 3 bases and J dropped 5; count of bases not matched to a gene: 6. Germline lookup yields CDR1 SGHRS and CDR2 YFSETQ. There are 14 residues in the CDR3. The CDR3 reads CASSSATGGETQYF. CDR3 DNA sequence: TGCGCCAGCAGCTCAGCCACAGGGGGGGAGACCCAGTACTTC. Combining the CDR3 with reference TRBV5-1 and TRBJ2-5 gives the whole variable domain KAGVTQTPRYLIKTRGQQVTLSCSPISGHRSVSWYQQTPGQGLQFLFEYFSETQRNKGNFPGRFSGRQFSNSRSEMNVSTLELGDSALYLCASSSATGGETQYFGPGTRLLVL.

The rearrangement joins TRBV6-5 to TRBJ1-2; D unclear. This CDR3 is 15 amino acids long. V dropped 5 bases and J dropped 3 bases, with 16 bases sitting between them. The V gene's germline CDR1 is MNHEY and CDR2 SVGAGI. The CDR3 bases are TGTGCCAGCAGTCGCTCGGACGGCGGGCACTATGGCTACACCTTC. Translation: CASSRSDGGHYGYTF.

The V gene is TRBV5-1, the J gene TRBJ2-3, with D perhaps matching TRBD1 (6 bases). The germline V gene has CDR1 SGHRS and CDR2 YFSETQ. CDR3 length equals 14 residues. V shed 4 bases and J shed 1 base, with 10 bases lying between them. CDR3 nucleotide sequence: TGCGCCAGCAGCGGTTCAGGGGGCACAGATACGCAGTATTTT. As protein: CASSGSGGTDTQYF.

V and J are TRBV19 and TRBJ2-5; D may match TRBD1 or TRBD2 (5 bases each). CDR1 is LNHDA and CDR2 is SQIVND in the germline V gene (reference sequence). This CDR3 comprises 16 residues. V shed 2 bases and J shed 6 bases, with 19 bases lying between them. The CDR3 here is CASSITGAAHVKTQYF. The CDR3 DNA reads as TGTGCCAGTAGTATAACCGGGGCCGCGCACGTAAAGACCCAGTACTTC.